This T cell receptor beta chain originates from a study of cytomegalovirus exposure and HLA in healthy donors (TCRdb year 2017). For the wider study: An earlier analysis of about 560 of the donors reported 276 Gb of sequence data and 117 million unique TCR beta sequences obtained from about 170 million T cells. HLA typing covered class I and class II loci at four-digit resolution. The number of typed donors differed by locus: about 629-640 for A, B, C, DRB1 and DQB1; 500 to 550 for DQA1; approximately 600 for DPA1; and 400 to 480 for DPB1. Around 300 gigabases of sequencing data and some 85 million unique TCR sequences were included in an early release covering several hundred HLA-typed donors. High-throughput TCR immunosequencing, statistical association of individual TCRs with disease status, and machine learning were combined to predict cytomegalovirus infection status. A later genetic analysis used genome-wide SNP genotypes for about three fifths of the 666 donors, treating that subset as a discovery cohort. Donor age, sex, ethnicity and CMV serostatus were collected together with the repertoire data. The study profiled the T cell repertoires of 666 subjects by immunosequencing and related them to cytomegalovirus serostatus. Among 398 genotyped donors of the cohort, an average of about 240,000 unique TCR beta nucleotide sequences were sequenced per donor, around 18% of them non-productive. A separate validation cohort of over a hundred different subjects was used in addition to the approximately 700-subject first cohort. The later analysis used no new phenotypic data to find candidate immune exposures, relying instead on TCR beta sequences and their occurrence across donors. All discovery cohort repertoires had been generated on a single sequencing platform. To study patterns of TCR occurrence, a later analysis re-analyzed previously published TCR beta repertoires from 666 donors and added high-resolution HLA genotyping. Several DR-DQ haplotypes were treated as single units for association and clustering because of strong linkage in the cohort. In an earlier analysis of roughly 600 of the donors, high-throughput TCR beta sequencing was used to judge whether each TCR beta V gene segment behaved as functional or pseudogenic. Among the roughly 390 genotyped donors, 81% belonged to the genetic ancestry cluster associated with self-reported Caucasian donors. The study aimed to test whether signatures of past pathogen exposure could be identified by cataloging public T cell receptors. Here is what the overall study found, with its caveats: A later analysis reported that several top co-occurrence clusters appeared linked to parvovirus B19, influenza, CMV and Epstein-Barr virus. In both the original and validation cohorts, the classifier was reported to diagnose cytomegalovirus status with high specificity and sensitivity. Because counts were too low, roughly 16 rarely observed V segments, including chromosome 9 orphons, were left out of the earlier analysis of approximately 580 of the donors. In an earlier analysis of some 640 of the donors, most TCR beta V segments were observed in productive rearrangements about 87% or about 30% of the time, broadly matching IMGT annotations. Because HLA typing was missing for some donors at each locus, association tests included only the typed subset. In a later analysis, HLA-associated TCR beta chains showed more clonal expansion and lower generation probabilities than non-associated chains that were equally common. A group of highly shared sequence variants was considered likely to be a technical artifact of the sequencing pipeline. It was suggested by the authors that the approach could potentially be generalized to other disease states and immunological phenotypes. In vitro tests confirmed that three of the cytomegalovirus-associated TCR beta chains recognize cytomegalovirus antigens. The only immune exposure information available for the cohort was CMV serostatus. This cohort had only TCR beta chains sequenced, and the lack of alpha or paired-chain data limited which features could be detected. Compared with the 666-donor mean, donors in an Asian-associated ancestry cluster had fewer N-insertions in productive TCRs, according to a later genetic analysis. An association between a missense DCLRE1C variant and V-gene and J-gene trimming of TCR beta chains was found in a later genetic analysis and replicated in an independent cohort. A later analysis found that most CMV-associated TCR beta chains appeared HLA-restricted, with HLA associations seemingly driven largely by CMV exposure. A further reported finding was that TCR beta sequences accurately predicted the HLA-A and HLA-B alleles for most subjects in the first cohort. Specific HLA alleles were associated with 15,000 to 20,000 TCR beta sequences at a false discovery rate of 0.05 in a later analysis. In the study, some 180 TCR beta chains were listed as associated with cytomegalovirus. While some public TCRs were present in many individuals, most TCR sequences turned up only very rarely across donors. In a later analysis, the rate of TCR association differed among HLA loci, with DRB1 alleles having the most associated TCRs and HLA-C alleles having the fewest. Strong co-occurrence of HLA alleles, especially DR and DQ, made assigning TCR associations to individual alleles difficult. Presence/absence analyses assumed roughly uniform sequencing depth across donors, an assumption that may not hold. Linkage disequilibrium might explain the correlated functional status among segregating V segments, but an unknown experimental factor could not be excluded.

Library creation used the immunoSEQ multiplex PCR assay. For the multiplex PCR, a mixture combining 60 forward primers for TCR Vbeta segments and 13 reverse primers for TCR Jbeta segments was used. The CDR3 region of rearranged TCR beta genes was amplified from genomic DNA with a multiplex PCR assay. The amplified TCR beta libraries were sequenced on the Illumina HiSeq System as 87-base-pair reads. In the original analysis: Across the 670 or so repertoires, a later analysis counted 80 million or so unique TCR beta chains, around 10 million of which were shared by at least two donors. Raw reads were error-corrected and collapsed into unique sequences with a nearest-neighbor algorithm that merged closely related sequences to remove PCR and sequencing errors. V, D and J gene segments were assigned by aligning CDR3 sequences to IMGT reference sequences. For a sequence to be retained, a match of at least six nucleotides was required to both a V gene segment and a J gene segment. Rearrangements were called productive when the CDR3 lacked stop codons and stayed in frame with V and J; all others were non-productive. CDR3 was defined according to IMGT convention as the region running from the second conserved V-encoded cysteine to the conserved J-encoded phenylalanine. The earlier analysis of roughly 590 of the donors excluded sequences that lacked an unambiguous match to a single V gene segment. An earlier analysis of several hundred of the donors classified V segments as functional when productive rearrangements were above 56.7% and as segregating when the standard deviation between donors was above 5%. To diagnose cytomegalovirus status from the catalog of TCR beta chain sequences, a statistical classification framework was built. In a later analysis, TCR nucleotide sequences were compared against IMGT/GENE-DB human TR gene sequences so that V and J genes could be assigned. Using the TCRdist pipeline, a later analysis assigned CDR3 sequences along with most-parsimonious VDJ recombination scenarios. In a later analysis, each TCR beta chain was defined by its CDR3 amino acid sequence together with its V-gene family, and reads without a unique V-gene family were excluded. A later analysis removed 450 to 600 highly shared, low-generation-probability nucleotide sequences to deal with suspected cross-contamination and a sequencing artifact. A later analysis calculated a clonal expansion index for each public chain from normalized within-repertoire ranks of inferred template counts. In a later analysis, generation probabilities were computed using a VDJ recombination model fitted to out-of-frame rearrangements, and the results were checked against IGoR. In a later analysis, hypergeometric tests were used to score TCR-TCR, TCR-HLA and TCR-CMV co-occurrence, with a repertoire-size bias correction applied to TCR pairs. To estimate false discovery rates, a later analysis permuted the HLA or CMV assignments 20 times. A later analysis grouped co-occurring TCRs with DBSCAN, adding TCRdist sequence similarity when clustering within HLA-allele-positive subsets. Co-occurrence clustering excluded repertoires with fewer than 30,000 or more than 120,000 public chains, plus five with anomalous nucleotide sharing. The source is immuneACCESS, and TCRdb retained only in-frame sequences with V and J called. Part of the clones is not carried over; for the studies checked, unresolved V genes explain less than half of this, and the remainder is unexplained. V and J calls and clone size are as listed in that table; D and trimming were resolved from the DNA. The sample yields about 87,000 clones; 7.6% were counted once. Over 2% of the sample lies in the top ten.

This clone has only a few counts. This receptor's antigen is unknown. One base away there is no much larger clone; base qualities are not given. The cohort was made up of about 610 healthy bone marrow donors. Cohort members were all nominally healthy when sampled, although unrecorded immune exposures were likely present. The donor was CMV seronegative and was included in the group of a few hundred seronegative cohort members. Every donor gave a peripheral blood sample, and the peripheral blood mononuclear cells from that sample were used for TCR beta sequencing. Genomic DNA was extracted from the blood cell samples with the Qiagen DNeasy Blood Extraction Kit. The receptor comes from a man between 45 and 60 years old in good health and CMV-seronegative. The sequencing sample was made of PBMCs.

The CDR3 protein: CASCKGTAQRSGYTF. In nucleotides, the sequence is TGTGCCAGCTGCAAGGGGACAGCCCAACGGAGTGGCTACACCTTC. The chain is made from TRBV6-5 and TRBJ1-2, and TRBD1 aligns with 7 junction nucleotides. The CDR3 runs 15 residues from the cysteine to the phenylalanine. Only CDR3 DNA is held: 45 bases, read in frame from base 1. For CDR1 and CDR2, the germline V gene lists MNHEY and SVGAGI. V is cut back by 8 bases and J by 7 bases, with 16 bases in the junction unmatched.